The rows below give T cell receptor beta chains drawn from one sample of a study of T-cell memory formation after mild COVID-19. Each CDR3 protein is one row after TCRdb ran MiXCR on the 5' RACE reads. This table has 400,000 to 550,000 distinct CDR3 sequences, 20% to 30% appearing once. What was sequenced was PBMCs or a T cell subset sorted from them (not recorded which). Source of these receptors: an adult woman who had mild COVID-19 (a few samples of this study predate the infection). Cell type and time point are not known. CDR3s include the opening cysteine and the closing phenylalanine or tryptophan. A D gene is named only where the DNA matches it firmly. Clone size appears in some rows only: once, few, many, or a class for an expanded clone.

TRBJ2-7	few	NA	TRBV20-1	TGCAGTGCTTTCGACCGCACCTCCTACGAGCAGTACTTC	CSAFDRTSYEQYF
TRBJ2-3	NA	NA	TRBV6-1	TGTGCCAGCAGTGGTCTCTATCGGGGGCGCGGGAGCACAGATACGCAGTATTTT	CASSGLYRGRGSTDTQYF
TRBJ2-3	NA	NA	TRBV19	TGTGCCAGTAGTAAGGCGGCTAGCGCGAAGGATACGCAGTATTTT	CASSKAASAKDTQYF
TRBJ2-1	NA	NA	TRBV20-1	TGCAGTGCTACAGGGGGGGCTTACAATGAGCAGTTCTTC	CSATGGAYNEQFF
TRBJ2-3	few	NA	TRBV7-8	TGTGCCAGCAGCCCCCGGGACTCTAGCACAGATACGCAGTATTTT	CASSPRDSSTDTQYF
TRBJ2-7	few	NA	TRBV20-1	TGCAGTGCTAGTCTTCCGGGGAAAGGATACGAGCAGTACTTC	CSASLPGKGYEQYF
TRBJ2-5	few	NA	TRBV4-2	TGTGCCAGCAGCCAAGATCTAGGACAGCAAGAGACCCAGTACTTC	CASSQDLGQQETQYF
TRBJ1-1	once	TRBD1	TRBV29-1	TGCAGCGTTGCCCCGAGTTCATCGGACAGGGAAGTTCCTGAAGCTTTCTTT	CSVAPSSSDREVPEAFF
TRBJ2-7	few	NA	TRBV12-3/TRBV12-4	TGTGCCAGCAGTCTACACGGACAGTTTTACGAGCAGTACTTC	CASSLHGQFYEQYF
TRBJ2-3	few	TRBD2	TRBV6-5	TGTGCCACCTTAAGACTAGCGGGGGTGAGCACAGATACGCAGTATTTT	CATLRLAGVSTDTQYF
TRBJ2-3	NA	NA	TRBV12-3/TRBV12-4	TGTGCCAGCAGTCCCGTGGCGGCCTTAGGGGATACGCAGTATTTT	CASSPVAALGDTQYF
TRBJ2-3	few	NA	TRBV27	TGTGCCAGCAGTTTATTGGGCCGCACAGATACGCAGTATTTT	CASSLLGRTDTQYF
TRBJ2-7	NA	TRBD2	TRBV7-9	TGTGCCAGCAGCCAGAGCGGGAGGGCCTACGAGCAGTACTTC	CASSQSGRAYEQYF
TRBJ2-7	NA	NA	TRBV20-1	TGCAGTGCTAGAGGTGGGGGTTCCACCTACGAGCAGTACTTC	CSARGGGSTYEQYF
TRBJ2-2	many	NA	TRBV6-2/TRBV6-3	TGTGCCAGCAGTTACACGGGGGCCCTCACCGGGGAGCTGTTTTTT	CASSYTGALTGELFF
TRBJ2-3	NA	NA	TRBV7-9	TGTGCCAGCAGCTACAGGCGGACCCTCACAGATACGCAGTATTTT	CASSYRRTLTDTQYF
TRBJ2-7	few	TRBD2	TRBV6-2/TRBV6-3	TGTGCCGGCGGGACTAGCGGTCCCTCCTACGAGCAGTACTTC	CAGGTSGPSYEQYF
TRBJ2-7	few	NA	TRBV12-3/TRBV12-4	TGTGCCAGCAGTCCCAGTCCCTTCGGGAACGAGCAGTACTTC	CASSPSPFGNEQYF
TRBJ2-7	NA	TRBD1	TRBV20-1	TGCAGTGCTAGAGGCCCGGGACAGGGGATTCGGGAGCAGTACTTC	CSARGPGQGIREQYF
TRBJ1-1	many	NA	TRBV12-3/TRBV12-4	TGTGCCAGCAGTTCGTTGGGAAGTGGAAGAACTGAAGCTTTCTTT	CASSSLGSGRTEAFF
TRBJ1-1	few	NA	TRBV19	TGTGCCAGTAGTGGGACACCTGTGAACACTGAAGCTTTCTTT	CASSGTPVNTEAFF
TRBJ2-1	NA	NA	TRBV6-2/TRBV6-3	TGTGCCAGCCTAGAGTACAATGAGCAGTTCTTC	CASLEYNEQFF
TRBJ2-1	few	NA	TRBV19	TGTGCCAGTAGTATTCGAACAGGCGAGCAGTTCTTC	CASSIRTGEQFF
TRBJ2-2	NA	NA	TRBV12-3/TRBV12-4	TGTGCCAGCAGTCCCCCAGGCGGAAGAACCGGGGAGCTGTTTTTT	CASSPPGGRTGELFF
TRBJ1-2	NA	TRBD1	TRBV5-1	TGCGCCAGCCAGAATACAGGGGGTAACTATGGCTACACCTTC	CASQNTGGNYGYTF
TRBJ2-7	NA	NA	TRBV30	TGTGCCTGGAGTTTTGGGCAGGGAGGTTACGAGCAGTACTTC	CAWSFGQGGYEQYF
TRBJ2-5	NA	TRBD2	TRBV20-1	TGCAGTGGCCTGACTAGCGGGACAGAGACCCAGTACTTC	CSGLTSGTETQYF
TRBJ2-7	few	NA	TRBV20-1	TGCAGTGCTGAGCAGATGGCAGAAGGCTACGAGCAGTACTTC	CSAEQMAEGYEQYF